The source of this T cell receptor beta chain is a study of T cell changes during pregnancy in multiple sclerosis. The assay was immunoSEQ multiplex PCR, and TCRdb's table has in-frame clones only and misses some. The sample lists 20,000 to 30,000 clones, roughly nine tenths occurring once. The CDR3 extends over 14 amino acids. Germline V lookup: CDR1 SGHRS, CDR2 YFSETQ. Trimming stripped 4 bases from V and 7 bases from J, with 17 bases between. V is TRBV5-1 and J is TRBJ1-2; D unclear. The receptor comes from a female donor in good health, enrolled as a control in a pregnancy study. The sample consisted of CD8+ T cells from peripheral blood mononuclear cells, taken in the third trimester of pregnancy. The CDR3 DNA reads as TGCGCCAGCAGCCCTAGCGGAGGGATAAGTGGCTACACCTTC. Translating it yields CASSPSGGISGYTF.